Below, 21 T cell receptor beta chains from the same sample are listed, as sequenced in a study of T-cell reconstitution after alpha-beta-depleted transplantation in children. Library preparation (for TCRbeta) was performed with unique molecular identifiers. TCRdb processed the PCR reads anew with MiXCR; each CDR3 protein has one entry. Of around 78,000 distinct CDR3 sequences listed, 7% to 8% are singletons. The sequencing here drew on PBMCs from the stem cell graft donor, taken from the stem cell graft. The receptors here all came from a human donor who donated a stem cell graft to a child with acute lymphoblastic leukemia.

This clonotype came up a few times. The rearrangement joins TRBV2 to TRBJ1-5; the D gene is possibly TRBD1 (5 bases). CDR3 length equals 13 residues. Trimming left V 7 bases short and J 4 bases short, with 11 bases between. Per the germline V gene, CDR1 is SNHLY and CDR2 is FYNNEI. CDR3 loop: CASKSQGNQPQHF. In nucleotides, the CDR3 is TGTGCCAGCAAGTCGCAGGGAAATCAGCCCCAGCATTTT.

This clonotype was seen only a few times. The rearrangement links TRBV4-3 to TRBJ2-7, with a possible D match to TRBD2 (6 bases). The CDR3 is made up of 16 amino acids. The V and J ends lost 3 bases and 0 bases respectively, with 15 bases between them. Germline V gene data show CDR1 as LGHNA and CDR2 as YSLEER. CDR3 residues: CASSQTRDLSSYEQYF. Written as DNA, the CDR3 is TGCGCCAGCAGCCAGACCAGGGACTTAAGCTCCTACGAGCAGTACTTC.

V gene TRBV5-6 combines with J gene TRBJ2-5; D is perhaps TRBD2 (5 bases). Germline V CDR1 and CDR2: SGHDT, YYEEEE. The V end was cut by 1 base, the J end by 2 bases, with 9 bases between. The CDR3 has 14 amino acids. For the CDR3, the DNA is TGTGCCAGCAGCTTGAGTACGGGGCAAGAGACCCAGTACTTC. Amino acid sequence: CASSLSTGQETQYF.

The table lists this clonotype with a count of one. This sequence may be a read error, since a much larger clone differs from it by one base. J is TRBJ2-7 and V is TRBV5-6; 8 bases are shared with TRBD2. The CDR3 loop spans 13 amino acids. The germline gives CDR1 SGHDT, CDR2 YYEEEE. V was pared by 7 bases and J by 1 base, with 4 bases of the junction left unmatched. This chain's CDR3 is CASGRGGSYEQYF. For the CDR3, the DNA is TGTGCCAGCGGCCGCGGGGGGTCCTACGAGCAGTACTTC.

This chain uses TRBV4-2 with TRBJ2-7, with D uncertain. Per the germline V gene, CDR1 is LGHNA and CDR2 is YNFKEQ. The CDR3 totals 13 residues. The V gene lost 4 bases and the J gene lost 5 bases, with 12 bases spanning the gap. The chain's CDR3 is CASSRGQMDEQYF. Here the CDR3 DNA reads TGTGCCAGCAGCCGGGGTCAGATGGACGAGCAGTACTTC.

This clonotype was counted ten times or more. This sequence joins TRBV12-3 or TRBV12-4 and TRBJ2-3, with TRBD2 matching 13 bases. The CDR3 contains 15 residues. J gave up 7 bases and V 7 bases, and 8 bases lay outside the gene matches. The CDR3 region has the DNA TGTGCCAGCACCCTCGGGACTAGCGGGATGAATACGCAGTATTTT. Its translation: CASTLGTSGMNTQYF.

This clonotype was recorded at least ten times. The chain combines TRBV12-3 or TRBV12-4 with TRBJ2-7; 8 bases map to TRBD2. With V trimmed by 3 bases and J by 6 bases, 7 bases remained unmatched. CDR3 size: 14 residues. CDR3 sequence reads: CASSFGGLAVEQYF. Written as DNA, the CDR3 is TGTGCCAGCAGTTTCGGCGGACTAGCAGTCGAGCAGTACTTC.

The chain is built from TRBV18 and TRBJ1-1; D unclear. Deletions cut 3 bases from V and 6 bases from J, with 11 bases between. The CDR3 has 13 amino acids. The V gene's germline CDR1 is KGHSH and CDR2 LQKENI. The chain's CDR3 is CASSPRADAEAFF. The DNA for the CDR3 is TGTGCCAGCTCACCCCGGGCGGACGCTGAAGCTTTCTTT.

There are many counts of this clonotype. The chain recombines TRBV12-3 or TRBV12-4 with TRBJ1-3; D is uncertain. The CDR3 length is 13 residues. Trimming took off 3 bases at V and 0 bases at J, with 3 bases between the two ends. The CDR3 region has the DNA TGTGCCAGCAGTTTGGTCTCTGGAAACACCATATATTTT. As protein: CASSLVSGNTIYF.

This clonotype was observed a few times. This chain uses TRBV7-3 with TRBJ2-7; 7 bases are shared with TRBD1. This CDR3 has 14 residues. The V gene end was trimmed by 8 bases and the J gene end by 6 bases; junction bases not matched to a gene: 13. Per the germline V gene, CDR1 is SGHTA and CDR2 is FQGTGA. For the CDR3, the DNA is TGTGCCAGCGCCGGACAGGCCTATGATTCCGAGCAGTACTTC. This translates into CASAGQAYDSEQYF.

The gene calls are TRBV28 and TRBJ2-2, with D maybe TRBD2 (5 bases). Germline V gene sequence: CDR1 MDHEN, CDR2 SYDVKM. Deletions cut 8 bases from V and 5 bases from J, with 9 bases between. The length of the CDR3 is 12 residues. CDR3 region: CASPGGTGELFF. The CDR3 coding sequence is TGTGCCAGCCCCGGAGGAACCGGGGAGCTGTTTTTT.

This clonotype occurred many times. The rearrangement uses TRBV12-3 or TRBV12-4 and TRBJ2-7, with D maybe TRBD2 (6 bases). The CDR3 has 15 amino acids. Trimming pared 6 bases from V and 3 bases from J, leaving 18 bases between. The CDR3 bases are TGTGCCAGCAGCCTGGGGGGTGGAGGGGACTACGAGCAGTACTTC. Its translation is CASSLGGGGDYEQYF.

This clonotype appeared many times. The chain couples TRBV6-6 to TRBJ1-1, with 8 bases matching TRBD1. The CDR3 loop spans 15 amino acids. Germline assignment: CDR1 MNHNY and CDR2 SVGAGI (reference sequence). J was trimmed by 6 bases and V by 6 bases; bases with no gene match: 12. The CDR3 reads CASSQSETGAAEAFF. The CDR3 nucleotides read TGTGCCAGCAGCCAATCCGAGACAGGGGCCGCTGAAGCTTTCTTT.

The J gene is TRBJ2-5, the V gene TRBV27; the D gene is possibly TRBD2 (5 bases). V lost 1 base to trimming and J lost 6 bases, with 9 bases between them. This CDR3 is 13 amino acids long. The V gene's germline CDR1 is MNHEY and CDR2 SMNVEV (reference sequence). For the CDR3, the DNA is TGTGCCAGCAGTTTATTGTCGGGGAAGACCCAGTACTTC. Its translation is CASSLLSGKTQYF.

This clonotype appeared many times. The CDR3 spells CATSDPQASGATDTQYF. CDR3 DNA: TGTGCCACCAGTGACCCACAAGCGTCGGGAGCGACAGATACGCAGTATTTT. The V call is TRBV24-1, the J call TRBJ2-3, with D maybe TRBD2 (6 bases). CDR1 and CDR2 from the germline V gene are KGHDR and SFDVKD. The CDR3 spans 17 residues. V shed 4 bases and J shed 3 bases, with 19 bases lying between them.

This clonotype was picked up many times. Here the CDR3 DNA reads TGTGCCAGCAGTTACGCCTTAGCGGGGGGCCGCGACGAGCAGTACTTC. The encoded protein is CASSYALAGGRDEQYF. The chain is built from TRBV6-2 or TRBV6-3 and TRBJ2-7, with 10 bases aligning to TRBD2. Per the germline V gene, CDR1 is MNHEY and CDR2 is SVGEGT. V dropped 2 bases and J dropped 5; count of bases not matched to a gene: 9. CDR3 length: 16 residues.

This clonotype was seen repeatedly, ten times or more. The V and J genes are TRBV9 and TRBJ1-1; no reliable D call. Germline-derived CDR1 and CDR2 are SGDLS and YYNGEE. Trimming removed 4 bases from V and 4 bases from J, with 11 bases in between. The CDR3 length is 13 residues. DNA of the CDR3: TGTGCCAGCAGCTTAGTCGAGGGCACTGAAGCTTTCTTT. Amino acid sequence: CASSLVEGTEAFF.

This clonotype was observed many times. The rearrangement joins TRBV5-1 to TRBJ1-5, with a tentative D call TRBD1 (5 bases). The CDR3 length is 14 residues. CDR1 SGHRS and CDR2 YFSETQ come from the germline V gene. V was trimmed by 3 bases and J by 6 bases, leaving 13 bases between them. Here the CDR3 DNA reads TGCGCCAGCAGCTCCCGTGGGACGGGTCAGCCCCAGCATTTT. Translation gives CASSSRGTGQPQHF.

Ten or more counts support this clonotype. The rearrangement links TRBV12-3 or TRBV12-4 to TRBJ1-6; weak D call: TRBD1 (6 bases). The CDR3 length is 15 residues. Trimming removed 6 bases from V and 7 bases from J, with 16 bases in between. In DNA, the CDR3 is TGTGCCAGCAGACAGGACAGTGGGGGGAATTCACCCCTCCACTTT. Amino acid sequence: CASRQDSGGNSPLHF.

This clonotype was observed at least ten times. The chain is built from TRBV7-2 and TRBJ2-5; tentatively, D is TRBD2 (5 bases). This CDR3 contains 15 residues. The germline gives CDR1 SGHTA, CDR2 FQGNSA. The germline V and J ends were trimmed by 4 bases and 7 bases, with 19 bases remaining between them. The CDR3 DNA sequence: TGTGCCAGCAGCTCCGTGGAACTGGCGAGGGTGACCCAGTACTTC. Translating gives CASSSVELARVTQYF.

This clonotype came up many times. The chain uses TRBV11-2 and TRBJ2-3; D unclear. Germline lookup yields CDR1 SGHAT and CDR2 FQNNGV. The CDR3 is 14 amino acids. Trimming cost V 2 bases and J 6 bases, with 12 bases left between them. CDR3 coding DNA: TGTGCCAGCAGCTTAACAAGATCAGAGGATACGCAGTATTTT. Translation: CASSLTRSEDTQYF.